Below, 8 T cell receptor beta chains from the same sample are listed, as sequenced in a study of cytomegalovirus exposure and HLA in healthy donors. A multiplex PCR was run with 60 Vbeta primers and 13 Jbeta primers. Clones were read by immunoSEQ multiplex PCR, and TCRdb kept only the in-frame ones, dropping some. The sample includes tens of thousands of clones, roughly 80% of them seen just once. Sequencing used PBMCs. All receptors derive from a man aged 35 to 55 in good health and CMV-seronegative.

This chain connects TRBV19 to TRBJ1-2, with 7 bases fitting TRBD1. Germline CDR1 reads LNHDA; CDR2 reads SQIVND (reference sequence). The CDR3 loop spans 16 amino acids. V was pared by 10 bases and J by 3 bases, with 17 bases of the junction left unmatched. CDR3 amino acids: CATALLFKGADYGYTF. CDR3 DNA: TGTGCCACCGCCCTTCTTTTTAAGGGGGCGGACTATGGCTACACCTTC.

The chain is built from TRBV6-6 and TRBJ1-4; D call uncertain. This CDR3 comprises 13 residues. CDR1 and CDR2 (germline): MNHNY, SVGAGI (reference sequence). Deletions cut 0 bases from V and 8 bases from J, with 7 bases between. CDR3 loop: CASSYSREEKLFF. The CDR3 bases are TGTGCCAGCAGTTACTCTCGGGAAGAAAAACTGTTTTTT.

This rearrangement joins TRBV5-6 to TRBJ2-3, with 9 nucleotides matching TRBD2. Germline-derived CDR1 and CDR2 are SGHDT and YYEEEE. Losses at the gene ends were 4 bases for V and 0 bases for J; bases not matched to a gene: 3. The CDR3 loop spans 15 amino acids. This CDR3 reads CASSEAGGSTDTQYF. DNA of the CDR3: TGTGCCAGCAGCGAAGCGGGGGGCAGCACAGATACGCAGTATTTT.

The V and J genes are TRBV10-3 and TRBJ2-3, with D perhaps TRBD2 (6 bases). With 6 bases removed from V and 3 bases from J, the gap between germline ends came to 7 bases. The CDR3 has 12 amino acids. Looked up from germline, CDR1 is ENHRY and CDR2 is SYGVKD. This CDR3 reads CAIRGTTDTQYF. The CDR3 bases are TGTGCCATCAGGGGGACTACAGATACGCAGTATTTT.

The gene calls are TRBV6-6 and TRBJ2-5; D unresolved. The CDR3 loop spans 12 amino acids. The V end lost 2 bases, the J end lost 3 bases, and 4 bases lay between the germline ends. Germline CDR1 and CDR2: MNHNY and SVGAGI (reference sequence). The CDR3 loop is CASSYPKETQYF. The CDR3 nucleotides are TGTGCCAGCAGTTACCCAAAAGAGACCCAGTACTTC.

A single count supports this clone. The chain carries TRBV27 and TRBJ2-1; 9 bases are shared with TRBD2. This CDR3 region has 13 residues. CDR1 is MNHEY, CDR2 SMNVEV, per germline (reference sequence). V gave up 6 bases and J gave up 3 bases; unmatched junction bases: 0. The CDR3, as DNA: TGTGCCAGCAGACTAGCGGGCTACAATGAGCAGTTCTTC. Translated: CASRLAGYNEQFF.

The chain uses TRBV4-1 and TRBJ2-1; maybe TRBD1 (6 bases). Germline V lookup: CDR1 MGHRA, CDR2 YSYEKL. The CDR3 totals 14 residues. V shed 1 base and J shed 9 bases, with 13 bases lying between them. The CDR3 DNA follows: TGCGCCAGCAGCCAAGTTGGGGGCGCGCCTGAGCAGTTCTTC. It yields the protein CASSQVGGAPEQFF.

This chain uses TRBV6-5 with TRBJ1-1, with D unresolved. V dropped 0 bases and J dropped 2 bases, with 7 bases sitting between them. The CDR3 extends over 14 amino acids. Germline loops: CDR1 MNHEY, CDR2 SVGAGI. CDR3 loop: CASSYSGSNTEAFF. CDR3 DNA sequence: TGTGCCAGCAGTTACTCTGGGAGTAACACTGAAGCTTTCTTT.